The present entry profiles one T cell receptor beta chain with its context. The antigen is not known. Germline loops: CDR1 SGHRS, CDR2 YFSETQ. The CDR3 totals 17 residues. V lost 3 bases, J lost 8 bases, and 16 bases stayed unmatched. This sample was included in a study of CD8+ T cells in alopecia areata. Treatment here: oral pan-JAK inhibitor, 5-10 mg twice daily. Punch biopsies of lesional scalp, plus peripheral blood, were taken from alopecia areata patients. Extraction and reverse transcription of RNA yielded cDNA as the sequencing template. Method: immunoSEQ multiplex PCR; TCRdb's copy keeps in-frame clones and lacks some. The data show fewer than 250,000 clones, about two fifths seen once. Overall study results and limits: Among the cells sequenced in scalp samples are also the resident alphabeta T cells of normal skin. Many expanded lesional clones remained in scalp and blood on tofacitinib. Scalp clonality and expanded CD8+ clones among the top 100 showed significant decreases with tofacitinib.

The sample in question was CD4+ T cells sorted from blood, obtained between weeks 30 and 35, from a patient treated with tofacitinib. This rearrangement joins TRBV5-1 to TRBJ1-4; 7 positions agree with TRBD1. The TCR comes from a human donor with alopecia areata. CDR3 coding DNA: TGCGCCAGCAGCTCCCGCTCAGGGACAGAAGTATTGGAAAAACTGTTTTTT. Encoded protein: CASSSRSGTEVLEKLFF.